A single T cell receptor beta chain is shown here with its context. Its antigen is undetermined. This table comes from immunoSEQ multiplex PCR, and its TCRdb copy is limited to in-frame clones, with some not included. The sample lists around 35,000 clones; 73% were seen once. This record comes from a study of T cells in tumors after PD-1 blockade. The overall study: Excluded were patients with checkpoint blockade, immunosuppressants, or radiotherapy or other anti-cancer therapy within 4 weeks. Daily vismodegib 150 mg continued in a subset of anti-PD-1-treated patients. Each patient got pembrolizumab 200 mg every 3 weeks or cemiplimab 350 mg every 2 weeks. General study points: About 41% of tumor TCR clonotypes were also found in blood.

The CDR3 length is 18 residues. From germline, CDR1 is KGHDR and CDR2 SFDVKD. V was shortened by 4 bases and J by 7 bases, with 25 bases between the two germline ends. The TCR originated in a human donor with basal cell carcinoma. The sample in question was PBMCs, obtained after anti-PD-1 treatment. The rearrangement uses TRBV24-1 and TRBJ2-1, with D tentatively TRBD1 (6 bases). The CDR3 DNA sequence: TGTGCCACCAGTGACCGGGAATCAGGGGTCAGCCGTGGGAATGAGCAGTTCTTC. This sequence encodes CATSDRESGVSRGNEQFF.